These 26 T cell receptor beta chains share one sample of origin, sequenced in a study of blood T cell repertoires in COVID-19. Only in-frame clones appear in the TCRdb table, and some are missing; sequencing was by immunoSEQ multiplex PCR. This table holds roughly 330,000 clones, 75% to 90% found once. The sequencing input was PBMCs or T cells enriched from blood (not recorded which). The receptor source for this set is a man aged 30-40 years who had recovered from COVID-19.

The gene calls are TRBV10-1 and TRBJ2-7, with D tentatively TRBD2 (5 bases). The ends were cut back, 4 bases at V and 7 bases at J, with 17 bases in the middle. The CDR3 runs to 14 residues. The germline CDR1 and CDR2 sequences are WNHNN and SYGVQD (reference sequence). CDR3 residues: CASSADTRPGEQYF. CDR3 nucleotides: TGCGCCAGCAGTGCAGACACCCGCCCGGGAGAGCAGTACTTC.

In the case of this clone: Other DNA sequences in the same sample also yield this CDR3. The chain links TRBV9 to TRBJ2-7; 9 nucleotides agree with TRBD1. V lost 0 bases to trimming and J lost 2 bases; unmatched junction nucleotides: 3. Germline CDR1 SGDLS, CDR2 YYNGEE. The CDR3 runs to 15 residues. The CDR3 coding sequence is TGTGCCAGCAGCGTAGGGACAGGGGCAGCCTACGAGCAGTACTTC. Its protein is CASSVGTGAAYEQYF.

The chain joins TRBV5-1 to TRBJ2-5, with 12 positions matching TRBD2. The germline CDR1 and CDR2 sequences are SGHRS and YFSETQ. The CDR3 contains 18 residues. The J segment lost 4 bases and the V segment lost 1 base, leaving 11 bases of the junction unmatched. The CDR3 reads CASSLFPSGGAAGETQYF. The CDR3 bases are TGCGCCAGCAGCTTGTTCCCTAGCGGGGGGGCGGCGGGAGAGACCCAGTACTTC.

This clone was found once. The rearrangement joins TRBV12-3 or TRBV12-4 to TRBJ1-2; D unresolved. This CDR3 has 11 residues. Trimming took 8 bases from V and 7 from J, leaving 11 bases between them. In DNA form, the CDR3 reads TGTGCCAGCCGCCGGGAGGTTGGCTACACCTTC. Its protein product is CASRREVGYTF.

The J gene is TRBJ2-1, the V gene TRBV6-5; TRBD2 is a possible D gene (7 bases). Trimming removed 2 bases from V and 4 bases from J, with 12 bases in between. The CDR3 loop spans 15 amino acids. The V gene's germline CDR1 is MNHEY and CDR2 SVGAGI. CDR3 nucleotide sequence: TGTGCCAGCAGTTACCGGGGGGCAGCATACAATGAGCAGTTCTTC. Translating gives CASSYRGAAYNEQFF.

The chain recombines TRBV13 with TRBJ2-5; TRBD1 matches at 8 bases. The CDR3 consists of 16 residues. Trimming cost V 5 bases and J 2 bases; bases outside gene matches: 10. Germline-derived CDR1 and CDR2 are PRHDT and FYEKMQ (reference sequence). CDR3 nucleotides: TGTGCCAGCAGCACAACCGGGACAGGCTTGCAAGAGACCCAGTACTTC. It codes for CASSTTGTGLQETQYF. The whole variable domain, remainder taken from reference TRBV13 and TRBJ2-5, is AAGVIQSPRHLIKEKRETATLKCYPIPRHDTVYWYQQGPGQDPQFLISFYEKMQSDKGSIPDRFSAQQFSDYHSELNMSSLELGDSALYFCASSTTGTGLQETQYFGPGTRLLVL.

The rearrangement joins TRBV6-4 to TRBJ2-2, with TRBD1 identical over 7 bases. Per the germline V gene, CDR1 is MRHNA and CDR2 is SNTAGT. The trim removed 6 bases at V and 7 bases at J, leaving 11 bases unmatched. The CDR3 sequence is 15 residues long. CDR3 loop: CASSEGQGDVGELFF. The CDR3 DNA follows: TGTGCCAGCAGCGAAGGGCAGGGGGACGTCGGGGAGCTGTTTTTT.

V usage is TRBV24-1 and J usage is TRBJ2-6, with D maybe TRBD1 (5 bases). This CDR3 spans 16 amino acids. The ends were cut back, 5 bases at V and 1 base at J, with 11 bases in the middle. Germline CDR1 and CDR2: KGHDR and SFDVKD. The CDR3 is CATSATGFSGANVLTF. The CDR3 DNA sequence: TGTGCCACCAGTGCAACAGGTTTTTCTGGGGCCAACGTCCTGACTTTC.

The chain links TRBV18 to TRBJ2-3; a possible D gene is TRBD2 (5 bases). The CDR3 runs 14 residues. Trimming stripped 2 bases from V and 2 bases from J, with 8 bases between. The germline V gene encodes CDR1 KGHSH and CDR2 LQKENI. CDR3 coding DNA: TGTGCCAGCTCACCAGGGAGTACCACAGATACGCAGTATTTT. Encoded protein: CASSPGSTTDTQYF.

This clone was seen once. The chain joins TRBV18 to TRBJ2-7; D gene ambiguous. V lost 6 bases to trimming and J lost 5 bases, with 14 bases between them. This CDR3 contains 13 residues. Germline V lookup: CDR1 KGHSH, CDR2 LQKENI. DNA for the CDR3: TGTGCCAGCTCGTCCAACTCTGAAAACGAGCAGTACTTC. Translating it yields CASSSNSENEQYF.

J is TRBJ2-7 and V is TRBV6-5, with a possible D match to TRBD2 (6 bases). V dropped 2 bases and J dropped 6 bases, with 17 bases sitting between them. This CDR3 is built from 15 residues. Germline V lookup: CDR1 MNHEY, CDR2 SVGAGI. This chain's CDR3 is CASSYSGGVTSEQYF. DNA for the CDR3: TGTGCCAGCAGTTACAGCGGCGGGGTGACGTCCGAGCAGTACTTC.

The rearrangement joins TRBV3-1 (or the pseudogene TRBV3-2) to TRBJ1-1; no reliable D call. Trimming took off 2 bases at V and 6 bases at J, with 13 bases between the two ends. Per the germline V gene, CDR1 is LGHDT and CDR2 is YNNKEL (reference sequence). The CDR3 extends over 14 amino acids. For the CDR3, the DNA is TGTGCCAGCAGCCAAAGAGTAATGAGCCCTGAAGCTTTCTTT. Residues: CASSQRVMSPEAFF.

The chain uses TRBV27 and TRBJ2-7; 11 bases map to TRBD2. The germline V gene has CDR1 MNHEY and CDR2 SMNVEV (reference sequence). The CDR3 loop spans 16 amino acids. Unmatched junction bases numbered 9, after V lost 2 bases and J lost 6 bases. The CDR3 nucleotides read TGTGCCAGCAGTTTAACGGTAGCGGGGGGGCGAGTCGAGCAGTACTTC. It yields the protein CASSLTVAGGRVEQYF.

V gene TRBV27 combines with J gene TRBJ2-5; D gene uncertain. CDR1 and CDR2 from the germline V gene are MNHEY and SMNVEV (reference sequence). There are 14 residues in the CDR3. V was pared by 3 bases and J by 2 bases, with 10 bases between. The CDR3 region is CASSFRQTQETQYF. The CDR3 nucleotides read TGTGCCAGCAGTTTTAGGCAGACACAAGAGACCCAGTACTTC.

The chain uses TRBV28 and TRBJ1-2; TRBD1 is a possible D gene (5 bases). This CDR3 has 16 residues. CDR1 is MDHEN and CDR2 is SYDVKM in the germline V gene. V was shortened by 2 bases and J by 5 bases, with 18 bases between the two germline ends. In DNA, the CDR3 is TGTGCCAGCAGTTTAAACTTCGGACGGGGGACGTATGGCTACACCTTC. It codes for CASSLNFGRGTYGYTF.

The rearrangement uses TRBV10-3 and TRBJ1-5; 10 bases line up with TRBD1. This CDR3 region has 14 residues. Germline V gene lookup returns CDR1 ENHRY and CDR2 SYGVKD. Trimming removed 10 bases from V and 5 bases from J; junction bases left unmatched: 8. CDR3: CATQTGGRDQPQHF. DNA of the CDR3: TGTGCCACCCAGACAGGGGGCCGCGATCAGCCCCAGCATTTT.

V is TRBV20-1 and J is TRBJ1-3; D perhaps matches TRBD1 (6 bases). Between the trimmed V and J ends, which lost 3 bases and 1 base, there was a span of 16 bases. CDR1 is DFQATT and CDR2 is SNEGSKA in the germline V gene (reference sequence). The CDR3 spans 16 residues. In DNA, the CDR3 is TGCAGTGCTAGTATCCCAGGGGTGAATTCTGGAAACACCATATATTTT. This sequence encodes CSASIPGVNSGNTIYF.

The CDR3 nucleotides read TGTGCCAGCATTCCCGCGGACAGGGGGCGTACTGAAGCTTTCTTT. This codes for CASIPADRGRTEAFF. V usage is TRBV28 and J usage is TRBJ1-1, with 11 positions matching TRBD1. The trim removed 7 bases at V and 5 bases at J, leaving 9 bases unmatched. The CDR3 consists of 15 residues. Germline CDR1 reads MDHEN; CDR2 reads SYDVKM.

This chain joins TRBV5-1 and TRBJ2-6; D gene ambiguous. CDR1 is SGHRS and CDR2 is YFSETQ in the germline V gene. The V end lost 4 bases, the J end lost 2 bases, and 10 bases lay between the germline ends. This CDR3 is built from 15 residues. CDR3 DNA sequence: TGCGCCAGCAGCGCTAGTGGTACTGGGGCCAACGTCCTGACTTTC. It is translated as CASSASGTGANVLTF.

CDR3 nucleotides: TGTGCCAGCAGCTTAGCGGCGAGCGCGTACGAGCAGTACTTC. Encoded protein: CASSLAASAYEQYF. The chain links TRBV11-2 to TRBJ2-7; D gene uncertain. The CDR3 totals 14 residues. V lost 1 base and J 4 bases, leaving 11 bases between the germline ends. Germline-derived CDR1 and CDR2 are SGHAT and FQNNGV.

This clone was found a few times. V gene TRBV29-1 combines with J gene TRBJ1-1, with D possibly matching TRBD1 (5 bases). This CDR3 is 12 amino acids long. Germline CDR1 SQVTM, CDR2 ANQGSEA. Trimming pared 5 bases from V and 4 bases from J, leaving 11 bases between. The CDR3 spells CSVPGGGTEAFF. The DNA of the CDR3 is TGCAGCGTTCCCGGGGGGGGCACTGAAGCTTTCTTT.

V usage is TRBV23-1 and J usage is TRBJ1-2; TRBD1 might be the D (5 bases). TRBV23-1 is assigned to the ORF class and has an uncertain function. CDR3 size: 17 residues. V gave up 2 bases and J gave up 6 bases, with 22 bases separating them. CDR3 sequence: CASSQVRGFAPYDGYTF. The CDR3, as DNA: TGCGCCAGCAGTCAAGTTAGGGGTTTCGCCCCCTACGATGGCTACACCTTC.

V usage is TRBV28 and J usage is TRBJ1-1; a possible D gene is TRBD1 (5 bases). Germline V CDR1 and CDR2: MDHEN, SYDVKM. V lost 3 bases, J lost 3 bases, and 17 bases lay in between. This CDR3 is built from 16 residues. CDR3: CASSFGIGRGDTEAFF. The DNA of the CDR3 is TGTGCCAGCAGTTTTGGGATTGGTAGGGGCGACACTGAAGCTTTCTTT.

The chain links TRBV27 to TRBJ1-5; 8 nucleotides match TRBD1. This CDR3 has 14 amino acids. The V gene end was trimmed by 5 bases and the J gene end by 7 bases; junction bases not matched to a gene: 7. The germline V gene encodes CDR1 MNHEY and CDR2 SMNVEV (reference sequence). CDR3 sequence reads: CASSRDRGQQPQHF. The CDR3 DNA follows: TGTGCCAGCAGTCGTGACAGGGGTCAACAGCCCCAGCATTTT.

The chain recombines TRBV6-5 with TRBJ2-1; maybe TRBD1 (5 bases). Trimming cost V 7 bases and J 6 bases, with 13 bases left between them. This CDR3 comprises 13 residues. Germline-derived CDR1 and CDR2 are MNHEY and SVGAGI. For the CDR3, the DNA is TGTGCCAGCATCCCACAGGTTTCCAATGAGCAGTTCTTC. Translation: CASIPQVSNEQFF.

This chain connects TRBV10-2 to TRBJ1-6; D remains unclear. This CDR3 comprises 13 residues. V lost 2 bases to trimming and J lost 8 bases, with 7 bases between them. The germline V gene encodes CDR1 WSHSY and CDR2 SAAADI. Here the CDR3 reads CASSETIYSPLHF. CDR3 coding DNA: TGCGCCAGCAGTGAGACAATATATTCACCCCTCCACTTT.